This entry lists 19 T cell receptor beta chains sequenced from one sample in a study of T-cell memory formation after mild COVID-19. Via MiXCR, TCRdb re-called the 5' RACE reads, giving one row per CDR3 protein. The table records 500,000 to 550,000 distinct CDR3 sequences, approximately 20% of them present only once. The source material was PBMCs or a T cell subset sorted from them (not recorded which). The receptors stem from an adult woman who had mild COVID-19 (a few samples of this study predate the infection). Cell type and time point are not known.

This clonotype was observed a few times. This sequence joins TRBV7-8 and TRBJ2-1; 14 bases agree with TRBD2. With V trimmed by 5 bases and J by 7 bases, 7 bases remained unmatched. Germline values: CDR1 SGHVS, CDR2 FQNEAQ. This CDR3 has 16 amino acids. The CDR3 protein is CASSPSGLAGGNEQFF. The CDR3, as DNA: TGTGCCAGCAGCCCATCCGGACTAGCGGGGGGAAATGAGCAGTTCTTC.

The chain couples TRBV4-3 to TRBJ2-7; D possibly corresponds to TRBD2 (7 bases). V lost 0 bases to trimming and J lost 0 bases, with 15 bases between them. There are 17 residues in the CDR3. From germline, CDR1 is LGHNA and CDR2 YSLEER. Written as DNA, the CDR3 is TGCGCCAGCAGCCAAGAGGCGGGGGCCCCGTACTCCTACGAGCAGTACTTC. It translates to CASSQEAGAPYSYEQYF.

The rearrangement links TRBV4-1 to TRBJ2-7; the D call may be TRBD1 or TRBD2 (5 bases each). Between the trimmed V and J ends, which lost 2 bases and 2 bases, there was a span of 16 bases. Germline V CDR1 and CDR2: MGHRA, YSYEKL. This CDR3 region has 16 residues. CDR3 DNA sequence: TGCGCCAGCAGCCAACCCCGGGACGTAGGAACCTACGAGCAGTACTTC. This sequence encodes CASSQPRDVGTYEQYF.

The V call is TRBV7-9, the J call TRBJ1-1, with a weak D call TRBD1 (6 bases). CDR3 length: 14 amino acids. Trimming stripped 2 bases from V and 7 bases from J, with 14 bases between. CDR1 is SEHNR and CDR2 is FQNEAQ in the germline V gene (reference sequence). CDR3: CASSLKGGEGEAFF. Written as DNA, the CDR3 is TGTGCCAGCAGCTTAAAGGGGGGTGAGGGTGAAGCTTTCTTT.

This sequence joins TRBV6-1 and TRBJ2-2, with 9 bases lining up with TRBD1. This CDR3 has 16 residues. V shed 5 bases and J 7 bases; nucleotides not matched to a gene: 11. The V gene's germline CDR1 is MNHNS and CDR2 SASEGT. The CDR3 coding sequence is TGTGCCAGCAGTAGCCGAACAGGGGGCGCGAGCGGGGAGCTGTTTTTT. As protein: CASSSRTGGASGELFF.

The chain couples TRBV7-8 to TRBJ1-5; D uncertain. CDR1 and CDR2 from the germline V gene are SGHVS and FQNEAQ. V was pared by 7 bases and J by 2 bases, with 15 bases between. The CDR3 is 15 amino acids. Here the CDR3 DNA reads TGTGCCAGCACCCGGGAGGTTAGAGGCAATCAGCCCCAGCATTTT. This gives the protein CASTREVRGNQPQHF.

The chain couples TRBV7-2 to TRBJ1-1; tentative D call: TRBD1 (5 bases). The CDR3 runs to 15 residues. Between the trimmed V and J ends, which lost 3 bases and 2 bases, there was a span of 13 bases. Germline values: CDR1 SGHTA, CDR2 FQGNSA. CDR3 loop: CASSFLGGGNTEAFF. In DNA, the CDR3 is TGTGCCAGCAGCTTTCTGGGGGGAGGAAACACTGAAGCTTTCTTT.

This chain uses TRBV4-1 with TRBJ2-1; D not certain. The germline V and J ends were trimmed by 4 bases and 8 bases, with 12 bases remaining between them. CDR1 and CDR2 (germline): MGHRA, YSYEKL. The CDR3 length is 13 residues. Here the CDR3 reads CASSPPRPHEQFF. In DNA, the CDR3 is TGCGCCAGCAGCCCGCCGAGGCCCCATGAGCAGTTCTTC.

J is TRBJ1-1 and V is TRBV3-1; weak D call: TRBD1 (6 bases). CDR1 is LGHDT, CDR2 YNNKEL, per germline (reference sequence). The CDR3 length is 14 residues. The V gene lost 1 base and the J gene lost 5 bases, with 11 bases spanning the gap. The CDR3 nucleotides read TGTGCCAGCAGCCAAGTCCGGACAGCTACTGAAGCTTTCTTT. Translation: CASSQVRTATEAFF.

A few counts support this clonotype. The chain carries TRBV6-5 and TRBJ1-4, with D maybe TRBD1 (5 bases). The germline CDR1 and CDR2 sequences are MNHEY and SVGAGI. CDR3 length equals 14 residues. V lost 5 bases, J lost 0 bases, and 7 bases lay in between. CDR3 nucleotide sequence: TGTGCCAGCAGTGTGACAGCAACTAATGAAAAACTGTTTTTT. Its translation: CASSVTATNEKLFF.

This clonotype occurred a few times. This rearrangement joins TRBV20-1 to TRBJ2-1; 9 bases map to TRBD2. The length of the CDR3 is 15 residues. Germline V gene lookup returns CDR1 DFQATT and CDR2 SNEGSKA (reference sequence). The ends lost 1 base at V and 7 bases at J; junction bases unmatched: 8. CDR3 residues: CSARGAAGGQNEQFF. The CDR3 DNA reads as TGCAGTGCTAGAGGTGCAGCGGGAGGTCAAAATGAGCAGTTCTTC.

The CDR3 sequence is CASSLRSGDSLTYEQYF. The CDR3 DNA sequence: TGTGCCAGCAGTTTGAGAAGTGGGGACAGCCTTACCTACGAGCAGTACTTC. V and J are TRBV12-3 or TRBV12-4 and TRBJ2-7, with 7 bases identical to TRBD1. The CDR3 has 17 amino acids. Trimming took 3 bases from V and 2 from J; bases not matched to a gene: 13.

V usage is TRBV20-1 and J usage is TRBJ2-7; the D gene is possibly TRBD1 (5 bases). Between the trimmed V and J ends, which lost 0 bases and 1 base, there was a span of 13 bases. Germline CDR1 reads DFQATT; CDR2 reads SNEGSKA (reference sequence). This CDR3 is 15 amino acids long. The CDR3 sequence: CSARDWAGKSYEQYF. DNA of the CDR3: TGCAGTGCTAGAGATTGGGCAGGGAAGTCCTACGAGCAGTACTTC.

The chain recombines TRBV18 with TRBJ2-5, with 7 bases identical to TRBD1. Germline assignment: CDR1 KGHSH and CDR2 LQKENI. The CDR3 extends over 14 amino acids. Trimming took 4 bases from V and 3 from J; bases not matched to a gene: 5. The DNA for the CDR3 is TGTGCCAGCTCACGGAACACAGGGGAAGAGACCCAGTACTTC. Amino acid sequence: CASSRNTGEETQYF.

This rearrangement joins TRBV6-5 to TRBJ2-7; D remains ambiguous. The V gene lost 6 bases and the J gene lost 5 bases, with 14 bases spanning the gap. The CDR3 has 13 amino acids. In germline, CDR1 is MNHEY, CDR2 SVGAGI. The CDR3 region has the DNA TGTGCCAGCAGGGGGAAGGGTGTCCACGAGCAGTACTTC. Amino acids: CASRGKGVHEQYF.

This clonotype has a handful of counts. The chain links TRBV20-1 to TRBJ1-1, with a weak D call TRBD1 (5 bases). Looked up from germline, CDR1 is DFQATT and CDR2 is SNEGSKA (reference sequence). The CDR3 is made up of 11 amino acids. Deletions cut 5 bases from V and 9 bases from J, with 13 bases between. The chain's CDR3 is CSAGGKQKAFF. DNA for the CDR3: TGCAGTGCTGGGGGGAAGCAGAAAGCTTTCTTT.

This clonotype came up a few times. This chain links TRBV29-1 with TRBJ1-2; D perhaps matches TRBD1 (6 bases). Trimming left V 0 bases short and J 5 bases short, with 13 bases between. CDR1 SQVTM and CDR2 ANQGSEA come from the germline V gene. The CDR3 has 14 residues. The CDR3 nucleotides read TGCAGCGTTGAAGATCTGGGACAAGGGTATGGCTACACCTTC. Protein: CSVEDLGQGYGYTF. Full variable domain (remainder filled in from reference TRBV29-1 and TRBJ1-2): SAVISQKPSRDICQRGTSLTIQCQVDSQVTMMFWYRQQPGQSLTLIATANQGSEATYESGFVIDKFPISRPNLTFSTLTVSNMSPEDSSIYLCSVEDLGQGYGYTFGSGTRLTVV.

This clonotype was counted at least ten times. The genes are TRBV7-9 and TRBJ2-3; D is tentatively TRBD1 or TRBD2 (5 bases each). The CDR3 totals 15 residues. Trimming took off 5 bases at V and 3 bases at J, with 15 bases between the two ends. Germline V gene sequence: CDR1 SEHNR, CDR2 FQNEAQ (reference sequence). This chain's CDR3 is CASSQEWGSTDTQYF. CDR3 coding DNA: TGTGCCAGCAGCCAAGAATGGGGGAGTACAGATACGCAGTATTTT.

This clonotype was seen more than once but under ten times. This chain links TRBV12-3 or TRBV12-4 with TRBJ1-1; D perhaps matches TRBD1 (5 bases). The CDR3 loop spans 13 amino acids. The germline V and J ends were trimmed by 6 bases and 3 bases, with 11 bases remaining between them. In DNA, the CDR3 is TGTGCCAGCAGCCTGGGGGAGTACACTGAAGCTTTCTTT. Its translation is CASSLGEYTEAFF.